The 21 T cell receptor beta chains in this list originate from one sample, sequenced in a study of shared clonotypes between healthy human individuals. TCRdb's copy holds only in-frame clones and misses some; the assay was immunoSEQ multiplex PCR. The data hold hundreds of thousands of clones, with approximately 90% observed a single time. Selected positively for CCR7 and CD45RO-negative, naive CD8 cells excluded terminally differentiated effector memory CD45RA+ cells. The source material was naive CD8+ T cells sorted from blood. The origin of the receptors is a man aged 25 to 45 in good health.

This chain joins TRBV27 and TRBJ2-2, with a weak D call TRBD1 (5 bases). Between the trimmed V and J ends, which lost 5 bases and 2 bases, there was a span of 12 bases. The V gene's germline CDR1 is MNHEY and CDR2 SMNVEV (reference sequence). The CDR3 covers 15 residues. The CDR3 sequence: CASSLLQANTGELFF. In nucleotides, the CDR3 is TGTGCCAGCAGTCTACTACAGGCCAACACCGGGGAGCTGTTTTTT.

The chain has TRBV25-1 and TRBJ1-4; D gene uncertain. Germline V lookup: CDR1 MGHDK, CDR2 SYGVNS. V lost 5 bases and J 8 bases, leaving 15 bases between the germline ends. This CDR3 is 14 amino acids long. The CDR3: CASSLGGKREKLFF. The CDR3 bases are TGTGCCAGCAGTTTGGGAGGGAAGCGGGAAAAACTGTTTTTT. Together with reference TRBV25-1 and TRBJ1-4, the CDR3 gives the full variable domain: EADIYQTPRYLVIGTGKKITLECSQTMGHDKMYWYQQDPGMELHLIHYSYGVNSTEKGDLSSESTVSRIRTEHFPLTLESARPSHTSQYLCASSLGGKREKLFFGSGTQLSVL.

The chain has TRBV5-1 and TRBJ2-7; no definite D call. V lost 5 bases to trimming and J lost 0 bases, with 6 bases between them. Germline loops: CDR1 SGHRS, CDR2 YFSETQ. There are 12 residues in the CDR3. CDR3 bases: TGCGCCAGCAGTTCAAGCTCCTACGAGCAGTACTTC. Amino acids: CASSSSSYEQYF.

The rearrangement joins TRBV18 to TRBJ2-1; D gene uncertain. Trimming pared 1 base from V and 4 bases from J, leaving 8 bases between. This CDR3 is 14 amino acids long. Germline V gene lookup returns CDR1 KGHSH and CDR2 LQKENI. The CDR3 protein is CASSPHPGYNEQFF. CDR3 bases: TGTGCCAGCTCACCACATCCGGGTTACAATGAGCAGTTCTTC.

This clone has a handful of counts. V usage is TRBV5-1 and J usage is TRBJ2-2, with TRBD2 matching 7 bases. CDR1 is SGHRS, CDR2 YFSETQ, per germline. V gave up 2 bases and J gave up 5 bases; unmatched junction bases: 6. This CDR3 has 15 residues. Written as DNA, the CDR3 is TGCGCCAGCAGCTTCGGGGGAGGGCCTACCGGGGAGCTGTTTTTT. It specifies CASSFGGGPTGELFF.

The chain combines TRBV7-9 with TRBJ1-1; no clear D gene. The germline CDR1 and CDR2 sequences are SEHNR and FQNEAQ (reference sequence). V was clipped by 6 bases and J by 3 bases, with 8 bases between them. This CDR3 has 12 amino acids. CDR3 loop: CASRSTDTEAFF. Written as DNA, the CDR3 is TGTGCCAGCAGATCTACCGACACTGAAGCTTTCTTT.

The rearrangement links TRBV7-6 to TRBJ2-7; either TRBD1 or TRBD2 may fit D (5 bases each). Germline CDR1 is SGHVS and CDR2 is FNYEAQ. The length of the CDR3 is 18 residues. Trimming removed 1 base from V and 4 bases from J, with 23 bases in between. CDR3 sequence (DNA): TGTGCCAGCAGCTTAGAGGCAGCCGACGGGGCAGAGCTATACGAGCAGTACTTC. Amino acids: CASSLEAADGAELYEQYF.

This CDR3 is CASSRRTGLNEQFF. The CDR3 nucleotides are TGTGCCAGCAGTCGCCGGACCGGATTGAATGAGCAGTTCTTC. This chain links TRBV27 with TRBJ2-1, with D unresolved. There are 14 residues in the CDR3. Germline V CDR1 and CDR2: MNHEY, SMNVEV (reference sequence). V dropped 5 bases and J dropped 7 bases, with 15 bases sitting between them.

This chain uses TRBV29-1 with TRBJ2-2; TRBD1 might be the D (6 bases). CDR1 SQVTM and CDR2 ANQGSEA come from the germline V gene. The CDR3 contains 14 residues. The V and J ends lost 4 bases and 6 bases respectively, with 15 bases between them. The CDR3 reads CSVVQGMAAGELFF. CDR3 bases: TGCAGCGTTGTACAGGGTATGGCAGCCGGGGAGCTGTTTTTT.

This clone was picked up one time. The rearrangement links TRBV4-2 to TRBJ1-1; TRBD1 is a possible D gene (5 bases). The CDR3 covers 13 residues. V shed 1 base and J shed 5 bases, with 8 bases lying between them. The V gene's germline CDR1 is LGHNA and CDR2 YNFKEQ. The CDR3 region has the DNA TGTGCCAGCAGCCAAGGGGGACGGACTGAAGCTTTCTTT. As protein: CASSQGGRTEAFF.

This clone has a handful of counts. V gene TRBV6-5 combines with J gene TRBJ2-5, with D possibly TRBD1 on 6 matching bases. Looked up from germline, CDR1 is MNHEY and CDR2 is SVGAGI. Between the trimmed V and J ends, which lost 2 bases and 5 bases, there was a span of 9 bases. The CDR3 has 13 residues. CDR3 in amino acids: CASSYGGEETQYF. The CDR3 region has the DNA TGTGCCAGCAGTTACGGGGGCGAGGAGACCCAGTACTTC.

The genes are TRBV7-9 and TRBJ2-7, with D maybe TRBD2 (6 bases). Trimming stripped 1 base from V and 4 bases from J, with 23 bases between. This CDR3 has 18 amino acids. From germline, CDR1 is SEHNR and CDR2 FQNEAQ (reference sequence). Here the CDR3 reads CASSLEEGELPGKYEQYF. The CDR3 DNA sequence: TGTGCCAGCAGCTTAGAGGAGGGAGAGCTCCCTGGGAAATACGAGCAGTACTTC.

The chain couples TRBV27 to TRBJ2-5; D is possibly TRBD2 (5 bases). The length of the CDR3 is 14 residues. V lost 6 bases to trimming and J lost 0 bases, with 11 bases between them. Germline CDR1 is MNHEY and CDR2 is SMNVEV (reference sequence). In DNA form, the CDR3 reads TGTGCCAGCAGGCGGGTGGCTGACCAAGAGACCCAGTACTTC. It is translated as CASRRVADQETQYF.

V usage is TRBV14 and J usage is TRBJ2-7; 9 bases match TRBD2. V dropped 0 bases and J dropped 0; count of bases not matched to a gene: 9. CDR3 size: 18 residues. Looked up from germline, CDR1 is SGHDN and CDR2 is FVKESK. The CDR3: CASSQETRLAATSYEQYF. CDR3 coding DNA: TGTGCCAGCAGCCAAGAAACCCGACTAGCGGCCACCTCCTACGAGCAGTACTTC.

The chain carries TRBV27 and TRBJ2-2; 7 bases are a match to TRBD1. Germline assignment: CDR1 MNHEY and CDR2 SMNVEV (reference sequence). The CDR3 runs 17 residues. J lost 5 bases, V lost 2 bases, and 11 bases had no gene match. The CDR3 sequence is CASSLIQVQGETGELFF. The CDR3 DNA sequence: TGTGCCAGCAGTTTAATTCAGGTGCAGGGGGAGACCGGGGAGCTGTTTTTT.

The rearrangement links TRBV15 to TRBJ2-1; 11 bases map to TRBD2. Trimming took 4 bases from V and 7 from J; bases not matched to a gene: 18. There are 19 residues in the CDR3. Germline loops: CDR1 LNHNV, CDR2 YYDKDF (reference sequence). Here the CDR3 DNA reads TGTGCCACCAGCAAGTTTCAGGTTCCACTAGCGGGAGCGAGAAATGAGCAGTTCTTC. Translated: CATSKFQVPLAGARNEQFF. The full variable domain, completed using reference TRBV15 and TRBJ2-1, is DAMVIQNPRYQVTQFGKPVTLSCSQTLNHNVMYWYQQKSSQAPKLLFHYYDKDFNNEADTPDNFQSRRPNTSFCFLDIRSPGLGDTAMYLCATSKFQVPLAGARNEQFFGPGTRLTVL.

As for this clone: Other DNA sequences in the same sample also yield this CDR3. The chain uses TRBV27 and TRBJ2-7; TRBD2 matches 8 bases. Trimming took 4 bases from V and 4 from J; bases not matched to a gene: 6. The CDR3 extends over 14 amino acids. The germline V gene encodes CDR1 MNHEY and CDR2 SMNVEV (reference sequence). The CDR3: CASSSGRARYEQYF. The CDR3, as DNA: TGTGCCAGCAGTTCCGGGAGGGCCAGGTACGAGCAGTACTTC.

The V gene is TRBV5-8, the J gene TRBJ2-1; TRBD1 matches at 10 bases. Trimming cost V 4 bases and J 5 bases; bases outside gene matches: 9. There are 16 residues in the CDR3. Germline lookup yields CDR1 SGHTS and CDR2 YDEGEE. The CDR3 protein is CASSMGTGEADNEQFF. In nucleotides, the CDR3 is TGTGCCAGCAGCATGGGGACAGGGGAGGCGGACAATGAGCAGTTCTTC.

The chain employs TRBV27 and TRBJ1-5; the D is unclear. Trimming stripped 6 bases from V and 5 bases from J, with 14 bases between. CDR1 is MNHEY, CDR2 SMNVEV, per germline (reference sequence). This CDR3 region has 14 residues. As DNA, the CDR3 is TGTGCCAGCAGCCATACCCTGGACCATCAGCCCCAGCATTTT. It encodes CASSHTLDHQPQHF.

This clone was counted once. V gene TRBV15 combines with J gene TRBJ2-3, with 9 bases lining up with TRBD2. Per the germline V gene, CDR1 is LNHNV and CDR2 is YYDKDF (reference sequence). V was clipped by 4 bases and J by 7 bases; unmatched bases: 21. This CDR3 contains 19 residues. This CDR3 is CATSNGQSGLASELYTQYF. The CDR3 DNA follows: TGTGCCACCAGCAACGGACAAAGCGGACTAGCGAGTGAATTATATACGCAGTATTTT.

The CDR3 spells CASSPKTGVSYNEQFF. CDR3 nucleotides: TGTGCCAGCAGCCCCAAAACAGGAGTCTCCTACAATGAGCAGTTCTTC. The chain recombines TRBV7-9 with TRBJ2-1; D perhaps matches TRBD1 (5 bases). The CDR3 is 16 residues long. The V and J ends lost 5 bases and 0 bases respectively, with 14 bases between them. CDR1 SEHNR and CDR2 FQNEAQ come from the germline V gene (reference sequence).